This is a list of T cell receptor beta chains from one sample in a study of blood T cell repertoires in COVID-19. Profiled with immunoSEQ multiplex PCR; TCRdb holds only in-frame clones, not every one. The profile covers 300,000 or so clones, with about nine tenths appearing a single time and 1% taken by the ten largest. Sequenced input: peripheral blood. The origin of the receptors is a man aged 50-59 years with active or convalescent COVID-19. Both conserved end residues are part of each CDR3. The order of the fields is J gene, V gene, CDR3 protein.

J gene: TRBJ2-1
V gene: TRBV7-2
CDR3 protein: CASSGGQPRGEQFF

J gene: TRBJ2-5
V gene: TRBV4-1
CDR3 protein: CASSQARLAGGPEETQYF

J gene: TRBJ1-2
V gene: TRBV5-1
CDR3 protein: CASSEDSSPYGYTF

J gene: TRBJ2-1
V gene: TRBV6-5
CDR3 protein: CASSYWLASEQFF

J gene: TRBJ2-4
V gene: TRBV7-9
CDR3 protein: CASSPPPRLAKNIQYF

J gene: TRBJ2-1
V gene: TRBV7-9
CDR3 protein: CASSLGLAGTNEQFF

J gene: TRBJ1-1
V gene: TRBV7-2
CDR3 protein: CASGVAASEAFF

J gene: TRBJ1-2
V gene: TRBV7-9
CDR3 protein: CASSFGTGTSGYTF

J gene: TRBJ1-5
V gene: TRBV7-2
CDR3 protein: CASSSGFSNQPQHF

J gene: TRBJ1-1
V gene: TRBV2
CDR3 protein: CASSENTGLNAFF

J gene: TRBJ2-3
V gene: TRBV20-1
CDR3 protein: CSASPTSGREADTQYF

J gene: TRBJ2-1
V gene: TRBV5-8
CDR3 protein: CASSLERTSGISSYNEQFF

J gene: TRBJ2-7
V gene: TRBV29-1
CDR3 protein: CSVGIGVWTYEQYF

J gene: TRBJ2-5
V gene: TRBV28
CDR3 protein: CASALGRQETQYF

J gene: TRBJ1-6
V gene: TRBV28
CDR3 protein: CASSPRTGMGSPLHF

J gene: TRBJ1-6
V gene: TRBV10-1
CDR3 protein: CASSDGGWNSPLHF

J gene: TRBJ1-1
V gene: TRBV18
CDR3 protein: CASSLRTGNTEAFF

J gene: TRBJ2-2
V gene: TRBV9
CDR3 protein: CASREGLAGANTGELFF

J gene: TRBJ1-3
V gene: TRBV27
CDR3 protein: CASSLSGIGNTIYF

J gene: TRBJ1-4
V gene: TRBV25-1
CDR3 protein: CASSETRALSEKLFF

J gene: TRBJ1-1
V gene: TRBV6-5
CDR3 protein: CASRKGGNTEAFF

J gene: TRBJ2-1
V gene: TRBV6-6
CDR3 protein: CASATRTSGRGQFF

J gene: TRBJ2-4
V gene: TRBV29-1
CDR3 protein: CSVGLDIQYF

J gene: TRBJ1-5
V gene: TRBV18
CDR3 protein: CASSPPNGHNNQPQHF

J gene: TRBJ2-5
V gene: TRBV5-1
CDR3 protein: CASSYSGRDETQYF

J gene: TRBJ2-7
V gene: TRBV27
CDR3 protein: CASSFWDRPYEQYF

J gene: TRBJ2-7
V gene: TRBV6-5
CDR3 protein: CASSSRLAGPYEQYF

J gene: TRBJ2-7
V gene: TRBV6-5
CDR3 protein: CASTLTSWDYEQYF

J gene: TRBJ2-7
V gene: TRBV30
CDR3 protein: CAWSVNSYEQYF

J gene: TRBJ1-1
V gene: TRBV28
CDR3 protein: CASSMTGMNTEAFF

J gene: TRBJ2-7
V gene: TRBV19
CDR3 protein: CASSIGDSSSEQYF

J gene: TRBJ1-1
V gene: TRBV6-2/TRBV6-3
CDR3 protein: CASSFQESYTEAFF

J gene: TRBJ1-1
V gene: TRBV28
CDR3 protein: CASRGADRGGTEAFF

J gene: TRBJ1-1
V gene: TRBV10-2
CDR3 protein: CASRRSEARTEAFF

J gene: TRBJ1-4
V gene: TRBV2
CDR3 protein: CASRDRSTNEKLFF

J gene: TRBJ1-2
V gene: TRBV29-1
CDR3 protein: CSVGQGSGGYTF

J gene: TRBJ2-7
V gene: TRBV19
CDR3 protein: CANPDRDYEQYF

J gene: TRBJ2-4
V gene: TRBV19
CDR3 protein: CASSIGGQYIQYF

J gene: TRBJ2-1
V gene: TRBV5-1
CDR3 protein: CASSSDRPSYNEQFF

J gene: TRBJ2-3
V gene: TRBV30
CDR3 protein: CAWSSLDRGPDTQYF

J gene: TRBJ2-7
V gene: TRBV6-5
CDR3 protein: CASRGTNDYEQYF

J gene: TRBJ1-2
V gene: TRBV12-3/TRBV12-4
CDR3 protein: CASSFGQGGGYTF

J gene: TRBJ2-5
V gene: TRBV7-6
CDR3 protein: CASSSRWRGETQYF

J gene: TRBJ2-5
V gene: TRBV5-1
CDR3 protein: CASSLQGVEETQYF

J gene: TRBJ2-3
V gene: TRBV20-1
CDR3 protein: CSAPADTQYF

J gene: TRBJ2-2
V gene: TRBV27
CDR3 protein: CASSLSGTSPGELFF

J gene: TRBJ2-3
V gene: TRBV6-2/TRBV6-3
CDR3 protein: CASSIRRPGQGTDTQYF